This T cell receptor (beta chain) was sequenced during a study of blood T cell repertoires in COVID-19 (dated by TCRdb to 2018 to 2021). Background on the whole study: Samples covering the acute and convalescent phases of COVID-19 were provided by collaborators in the United States, Italy and Spain. The repertoires were released in a freely available public database intended as a resource for research on the immune response to SARS-CoV-2. Where HLA class I and class II types were available, the types were taken from metadata supplied by the sample provider, not from assay-based typing. A de-identified subject ID, COVID-19 status, age in years and sex were almost always included in the sample metadata. Subjects who had been exposed to COVID-19, were actively infected with it, or had recovered from it provided the deeply sampled blood TCRbeta repertoires that made up the dataset. Samples were obtained from the ongoing ImmuneRACE study (first 160 participants) and from over 1,000 subjects provided by 6 global collaborators. The prospective study material was composed of cDNA or gDNA derived from T cells, B-cell-depleted T cells, or PBMCs. General study outcomes and caveats: The amount of clinical and demographic metadata varied by source and participant and was provided uncurated.

This clone was recorded only once. Which antigen it targets is not known. Base-call qualities are not available, and no considerably larger clone is one nucleotide away. V is cut back by 0 bases and J by 2 bases, with 2 bases in the junction unmatched. From the cysteine through the phenylalanine, the CDR3 covers 15 amino acids. Just CDR3 DNA is preserved here, 45 bases in frame from base 1. CDR1 SGHVS and CDR2 FNYEAQ were looked up in the germline V gene. TCRbeta CDR3 regions were amplified from genomic DNA by means of the immunoSEQ Assay, a bias-controlled multiplex PCR. As for the authors' bioinformatics: Nucleated cell counts per sample were estimated from amplification of reference gene primers within the assay. To quantify the absolute abundance of each unique TCRbeta CDR3 rearrangement, sequence reads were collapsed and filtered. Productive Simpson clonality was computed per sample as the square root of Simpson's diversity index over productive rearrangements. Sourced from immuneACCESS, this table was stored by TCRdb with only in-frame sequences that have V and J called. A share of the clones is absent; for the studies checked, an unresolved V gene accounts for under half, and the remainder has no known explanation. Clone size and V and J calls were adopted from that table, with D and trimming inferred from the DNA. The sample includes about 50,000 clones, with roughly 90% observed a single time. Of the sample, about 15% falls within the top ten clones.

Collaborating institutions collected whole blood in K2EDTA tubes following their own protocols. For TCRbeta analysis, collaborators shipped samples in one of three forms: frozen whole blood, isolated PBMCs, or DNA extracted from either of those sample types. The V and J genes are TRBV7-6 and TRBJ2-3; 7 bases in the middle match TRBD1. The clonotype was recovered from a human donor with active COVID-19. The donor label of this sample is uncertain. What was sequenced was peripheral blood. The CDR3 protein: CASSLAGGFTDTQYF. The DNA is TGTGCCAGCAGCTTAGCAGGGGGCTTCACAGATACGCAGTATTTT.